This TCR beta chain comes out of a study of shared clonotypes between healthy human individuals. Adult Caucasians living in Nashville, Tennessee made up all of the donors. Several immunoSEQ plates held equal portions of the genomic DNA taken from each subset. In the sorted-subset replicate PCRs, around 200 ng DNA, 25,000 to 30,000 T cell genomes, was used. The protocol was immunoSEQ multiplex PCR, while the TCRdb copy is restricted to in-frame clones and leaves out a portion. The table records over a million clones, about four fifths of them present only once. Deletions cut 0 bases from V and 4 bases from J, with 7 bases between. Germline V lookup: CDR1 SGHRS, CDR2 YFSETQ. The CDR3 length is 14 residues.

Sequencing input: memory CD4+ T cells from PBMCs. The sample's subset: CD45RA-negative fraction. This chain connects TRBV5-1 to TRBJ1-4; D is unresolved. This receptor was taken from a man aged 18 to 29 in good health. Some clones in this sample may be carry-over from other donors' samples. In DNA form, the CDR3 reads TGCGCCAGCAGCTTGGGGGCGAGTAATGAAAAACTGTTTTTT. It translates to CASSLGASNEKLFF.